This T cell receptor (beta chain) was recorded in a study of identical twins' blood T cells. Study-level results: Out-of-frame TCRbeta clonotypes reportedly had markedly more similar V usage in twins than unrelated donors.

Each CDR3 protein gets one entry after TCRdb re-called the 5' RACE reads with MiXCR. The sample lists around 380,000 distinct CDR3 sequences, 28% occurring once. This clonotype showed up just a few times. What it recognizes is unknown. With 3 bases clipped from V and 7 bases from J, the junction kept 5 bases outside the gene matches. The germline CDR1 and CDR2 sequences are DFQATT and SNEGSKA (reference sequence). This CDR3 contains 13 residues. The specimen sequenced was PBMCs. The chain uses TRBV20-1 and TRBJ2-1, with 8 positions matching TRBD2. The receptor was derived from a woman aged 18-55 years in good health. The CDR3 here is CSARLAGLNEQFF. CDR3 nucleotides: TGCAGTGCTAGGTTAGCGGGGCTAAATGAGCAGTTCTTC.